One and the same sample provided the 3 T cell receptor beta chains below, sequenced in a study of identifying expanded T cells in peripheral blood. Libraries were prepared by immunoSEQ multiplex PCR; TCRdb keeps only in-frame clonotypes and omits some of them. Found here are approximately 130,000 clones, 70% to 90% of them singletons; the top ten hold roughly 7.9%. What was sequenced was blood. The source of these receptors is a person between 18 and 75 years old in good health.

This chain links TRBV13 with TRBJ1-2, with TRBD1 as a possible D gene (6 bases). The CDR3 is made up of 13 amino acids. The germline gives CDR1 PRHDT, CDR2 FYEKMQ (reference sequence). V lost 5 bases and J 2 bases, leaving 9 bases between the germline ends. This CDR3 is CASSLTGNYGYTF. In DNA, the CDR3 is TGTGCCAGCAGCCTAACAGGGAACTATGGCTACACCTTC.

The V call is TRBV7-3, the J call TRBJ2-7; 14 positions match TRBD2. Germline V gene sequence: CDR1 SGHTA, CDR2 FQGTGA. The CDR3 is 17 amino acids. V dropped 2 bases and J dropped 6; count of bases not matched to a gene: 9. The DNA for the CDR3 is TGTGCCAGCAGCTTAGGATCCGGACTAGCGGGGGGAAGCGAGCAGTACTTC. This sequence encodes CASSLGSGLAGGSEQYF.

This sequence joins TRBV7-6 and TRBJ2-1; a weak D match, TRBD1 (6 bases). The CDR3 is made up of 14 amino acids. Germline-derived CDR1 and CDR2 are SGHVS and FNYEAQ. Trimming shortened V by 4 bases and J by 6 bases, and 13 bases separated the two germline ends. The CDR3 loop is CASSSHGQLNEQFF. DNA of the CDR3: TGTGCCAGCAGCTCCCACGGACAGCTCAATGAGCAGTTCTTC. Full variable domain (remainder filled in from reference TRBV7-6 and TRBJ2-1): GAGVSQSPRYKVTKRGQDVALRCDPISGHVSLYWYRQALGQGPEFLTYFNYEAQQDKSGLPNDRFSAERPEGSISTLTIQRTEQRDSAMYRCASSSHGQLNEQFFGPGTRLTVL.